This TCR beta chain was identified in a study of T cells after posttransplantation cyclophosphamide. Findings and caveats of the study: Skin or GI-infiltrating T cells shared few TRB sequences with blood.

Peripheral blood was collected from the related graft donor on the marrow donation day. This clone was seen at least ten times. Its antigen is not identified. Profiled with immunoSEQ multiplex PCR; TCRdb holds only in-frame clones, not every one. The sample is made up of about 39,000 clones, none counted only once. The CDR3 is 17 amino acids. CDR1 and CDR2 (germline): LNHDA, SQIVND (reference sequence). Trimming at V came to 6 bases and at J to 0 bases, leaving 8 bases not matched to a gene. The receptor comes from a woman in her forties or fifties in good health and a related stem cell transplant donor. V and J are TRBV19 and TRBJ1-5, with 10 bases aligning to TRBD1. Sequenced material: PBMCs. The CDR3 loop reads CASRRDRGPYSNQPQHF. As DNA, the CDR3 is TGTGCCAGTAGAAGGGACAGGGGTCCCTATAGCAATCAGCCCCAGCATTTT.